This TCR delta chain was retrieved from a study of γδ T cells in repeated Plasmodium falciparum infection. Note on this clone: Germline and junction disagree at one end, which may indicate a read error.

TCRdb processed the multiplex PCR reads again with the CATT caller. Here the sample spans tens of thousands of delta-chain clones, 1.4% being singletons. What was sequenced was gamma-delta T cells from blood. This TCR was sampled from a pool of human donors (malaria-infected and uninfected, not separated).

CDR3 protein: CSGGHTSYAGGHGPYTDKLIF. In nucleotides, the CDR3 is TGCTCTGGGGGGCATACTTCCTACGCTGGGGGACACGGACCGTACACCGATAAACTCATCTTT. The V call is TRDV1, the J call TRDJ1, with D tentatively TRDD2 or TRDD3 (8 bases each). Matching the DNA to germline supplied the J gene, which TCRdb does not give. This CDR3 is built from 21 residues. Germline loops: CDR1 TSWWSYY, CDR2 QGS.